This T cell receptor (beta chain) was identified in a study of blood T cell repertoires in COVID-19. Study-wide context: The United States, Italy and Spain provided the acute and convalescent COVID-19 samples. In each case, the material was cDNA or gDNA derived from T cells, B-cell-depleted T cells, or PBMCs.

CDR1 is SNHLY and CDR2 is FYNNEI in the germline V gene. The CDR3 covers 13 residues. V lost 6 bases and J lost 6, with 13 bases in between. This clone was recorded once. Original data processing: Amplification of reference gene primers provided the estimated nucleated cell counts. Method: immunoSEQ multiplex PCR; TCRdb's copy keeps in-frame clones and lacks some. That table furnishes V, J and clone size, whereas the DNA furnished D and trimming. Of about 250,000 clones listed, around 85% are singletons. The receptor was derived from a man in his forties or fifties with active or convalescent COVID-19. The chain joins TRBV2 to TRBJ2-3, with D perhaps matching TRBD2 (6 bases). The specimen was peripheral blood. This CDR3 reads CASSGTGSDTQYF. The DNA of the CDR3 is TGTGCCAGCAGCGGGACTGGGAGCGATACGCAGTATTTT.